This T cell receptor beta chain was documented in a study of blood T cell repertoires in COVID-19. Study context: Samples representing acute and convalescent COVID-19 were sourced from the United States, Italy and Spain. Sources were T cells, B-cell-depleted T cells, or PBMCs; the material itself was cDNA or gDNA.

Per the authors' pipeline: Nucleated cell number was recorded as an estimate derived from reference gene primer amplification. TCRdb's table, derived via immunoSEQ multiplex PCR, lists solely in-frame clones and lacks some. D and trimming come from the DNA, and the V and J calls and clone size come from that table. The sample records about 190,000 clones, roughly four fifths being singletons. The CDR3 extends over 14 amino acids. Germline V gene data show CDR1 as ENHRY and CDR2 as SYGVKD. With 5 bases clipped from V and 6 bases from J, the junction kept 7 bases outside the gene matches. This clone was seen a handful of times.

The rearrangement joins TRBV10-3 to TRBJ1-2, with 9 bases aligning to TRBD1. The sequence derives from a woman between 45 and 60 years old with acute or convalescent COVID-19. Sequenced: peripheral blood. CDR3 amino acids: CAISSTGGAHGYTF. The CDR3 DNA sequence: TGTGCCATCAGTTCAACAGGGGGCGCGCATGGCTACACCTTC.